This T cell receptor (beta chain) was sequenced for a study of OX40 agonist ivuxolimab in advanced cancers. The germline gives CDR1 SNHLY, CDR2 FYNNEI. This CDR3 has 15 amino acids. Germline trimming cut 3 bases from V and 2 bases from J; bases unmatched to any gene: 7. Some clones are missing from TCRdb's copy, which holds only in-frame ones; the method was immunoSEQ multiplex PCR. The sample lists 34,000 or so clones, roughly 76% occurring once. This receptor was taken from an adult with an advanced solid tumor such as melanoma, head and neck, liver or kidney cancer. This material consisted of CD4+ or CD8+ T cells sorted from blood, taken in a trial of the OX40 agonist ivuxolimab. V is TRBV2 and J is TRBJ2-7, with 7 bases that match TRBD2. The CDR3 protein is CASSDRGGGPYEQYF. CDR3 in DNA: TGTGCCAGCAGTGATCGTGGCGGGGGTCCCTACGAGCAGTACTTC.